Detailed here is one T cell receptor beta chain. This entry comes from a study of graft-versus-host responses after intestinal transplantation. About the research overall: Each recipient received anti-thymocyte globulin induction, then tacrolimus and steroids for around 3 years.

Sequencing was performed with immunoSEQ multiplex PCR; in TCRdb, only in-frame clones are kept and a portion is missing. This sample has roughly 14,000 clones, with approximately 32% found just once. The CDR3 extends over 13 amino acids. CDR1 is MDHEN and CDR2 is SYDVKM in the germline V gene. Between the trimmed V and J ends, which lost 6 bases and 5 bases, there was a span of 11 bases. Study-level points and caveats: Detection of GvH clones occurred in recipient marrow, and some had their first appearance in ileum or blood.

The authors sorted proliferating CFSE-low CD3+CD4+ and CD3+CD8+ responders after the reaction. The rearrangement links TRBV28 to TRBJ1-5, with a possible D match to TRBD1 (6 bases). This specimen consisted of alloreactive CD4+ T cells from a mixed lymphocyte reaction culture, obtained before intestinal transplant. The sample's subset: CFSE-low proliferating T cells sorted from roughly six-day pre-transplant mixed lymphocyte reaction (GvH or HvG direction). The receptor's source is a human patient who received an intestinal transplant. The CDR3 protein is CASSRGGDQPQHF. DNA for the CDR3: TGTGCCAGCAGCCGGGGGGGCGATCAGCCCCAGCATTTT.